This record covers a single T cell receptor (beta chain). Its cognate antigen is unknown. The CDR3 consists of 12 residues. V lost 6 bases and J 6 bases, leaving 12 bases between the germline ends. The germline V gene has CDR1 MNHEY and CDR2 SVGAGI. Clones were sequenced by immunoSEQ multiplex PCR, and TCRdb holds only the in-frame ones, with some missing. The sample shows around 110,000 clones, approximately 90% of them seen only once. This entry belongs to a study of T cell responses to AZD1222 COVID-19 vaccine. Regarding the study as a whole: In a largely white British group with more females than males, clonal diversity was possibly underestimated.

The rearrangement uses TRBV6-5 and TRBJ2-7; no reliable D call. The TCR was taken from an adult in good health. The starting material was peripheral blood, obtained on day 0 of AZD1222 vaccination. This CDR3 is CASSKTSLEQYF. DNA for the CDR3: TGTGCCAGCAGCAAAACCTCCCTCGAGCAGTACTTC.